This T cell receptor (beta chain) was sequenced during a study of response to subunit inactivated influenza vaccine. In this sample, this clonotype turned up a few times. The CDR3 loop spans 13 amino acids. Germline lookup yields CDR1 SQVTM and CDR2 ANQGSEA. The V and J ends lost 1 base and 4 bases respectively, with 10 bases between them. Using its own MiXCR run on the RT-PCR reads, TCRdb lists one record per CDR3 protein. Of approximately 570,000 distinct CDR3 sequences detected, 7.6% appear once; the ten largest clones hold under 15%. The sample was PBMCs from blood, taken 23 months after vaccination. This clonotype was obtained from a man between 45 and 75 years old who received an inactivated influenza vaccine. The rearrangement joins TRBV29-1 to TRBJ2-5; D is undetermined. CDR3 sequence (DNA): TGCAGCGTTGAAGGGTTAGCTCCAGAGACCCAGTACTTC. It specifies CSVEGLAPETQYF.